This TCR beta chain is from a study of T cells in Graves' hyperthyroidism and ophthalmopathy. Findings of the study overall: Most expanded thyroid clonotypes above 0.001 also appeared in blood.

About this clonotype itself: What it binds is not known.

The CDR3 is 15 amino acids. Germline CDR1 reads MGHRA; CDR2 reads YSYEKL. V dropped 0 bases and J dropped 5 bases, with 11 bases sitting between them. From RNA transcripts, TCR beta CDR3 regions were amplified. RT-PCR in the first round (using the HTBI primer set) targeted the TCR CDR3. A single record per CDR3 protein comes from TCRdb applying MiXCR to the multiplex PCR reads. Of some 440,000 distinct CDR3 sequences listed, 15% to 18% are singletons. Sequencing was performed on blood. The clonotype originates from a woman between 18 and 30 years old with Graves' hyperthyroidism. The chain uses TRBV4-1 and TRBJ2-1; D not certain. In DNA, the CDR3 is TGCGCCAGCAGCCAAGACCGTCAAGGGCACAATGAGCAGTTCTTC. Its protein product is CASSQDRQGHNEQFF.